The 12 T cell receptor beta chains given below trace back to one sample, sequenced in a study of T cell responses to AZD1222 COVID-19 vaccine. Using immunoSEQ multiplex PCR, the repertoire was profiled, and TCRdb retains in-frame clones only, with some absent. The sample consists of under 150,000 clones, about 93% of them appearing once. The sample consisted of peripheral blood, taken on day 0 of AZD1222 vaccination. The receptors originated from an adult in good health.

The V and J genes are TRBV27 and TRBJ2-7, with 11 nucleotides matching TRBD1. The CDR3 has 12 residues. V was clipped by 10 bases and J by 7 bases; unmatched bases: 6. Germline V gene sequence: CDR1 MNHEY, CDR2 SMNVEV (reference sequence). The DNA of the CDR3 is TGTGCCACCTCGGACAGGGGGCAAGAGCAGTACTTC. Protein product: CATSDRGQEQYF.

The rearrangement joins TRBV11-2 to TRBJ2-7, with TRBD1 matching over 9 bases. Per germline, CDR1 SGHAT and CDR2 FQNNGV. Trimming at V came to 5 bases and at J to 2 bases, leaving 7 bases not matched to a gene. The CDR3 is 15 residues long. As DNA, the CDR3 is TGTGCCAGCAGCCTCCAAAGGGACAGGGCCTACGAGCAGTACTTC. Encoded protein: CASSLQRDRAYEQYF.

The rearrangement joins TRBV30 to TRBJ1-5; D remains ambiguous. Trimming pared 0 bases from V and 3 bases from J, leaving 9 bases between. CDR1 is GTSNPN, CDR2 SVGIG, per germline (reference sequence). The CDR3 extends over 14 amino acids. The CDR3 region is CAWSVAEINQPQHF. The CDR3 nucleotides are TGTGCCTGGAGTGTAGCCGAGATCAATCAGCCCCAGCATTTT.

V is TRBV25-1 and J is TRBJ2-5; D may be TRBD1 or TRBD2 (6 bases each). V was trimmed by 5 bases and J by 5 bases, leaving 18 bases between them. CDR3 length equals 15 residues. Germline-derived CDR1 and CDR2 are MGHDK and SYGVNS. The CDR3 loop reads CASSSSGGGLETQYF. As DNA, the CDR3 is TGTGCCAGCAGTTCCAGCGGTGGGGGGCTGGAGACCCAGTACTTC.

V is TRBV9 and J is TRBJ2-7, with a weak D call TRBD2 (5 bases). Trimming pared 7 bases from V and 6 bases from J, leaving 11 bases between. This CDR3 is 11 amino acids long. Germline V gene data show CDR1 as SGDLS and CDR2 as YYNGEE. The CDR3 coding sequence is TGTGCCAGCGGGAGTTGGGGCGAGCAGTACTTC. Its protein product is CASGSWGEQYF.

V is TRBV30 and J is TRBJ2-5; 10 bases fit TRBD2. CDR3 length equals 15 residues. J gave up 6 bases and V 3 bases, and 10 bases lay outside the gene matches. Looked up from germline, CDR1 is GTSNPN and CDR2 is SVGIG (reference sequence). DNA for the CDR3: TGTGCCTGGAGCGCAACTAGCGGGACGACGAAGACCCAGTACTTC. Encoded protein: CAWSATSGTTKTQYF.

The CDR3 sequence is CPTADGGYTF. The CDR3 DNA follows: TGTCCTACAGCAGATGGTGGCTACACCTTC. The chain is built from TRBV6-5 and TRBJ1-2, with D unclear. The CDR3 totals 10 residues. Germline assignment: CDR1 MNHEY and CDR2 SVGAGI.

This rearrangement joins TRBV30 to TRBJ1-2; 10 nucleotides agree with TRBD1. This CDR3 has 15 residues. Germline CDR1 reads GTSNPN; CDR2 reads SVGIG (reference sequence). V gave up 5 bases and J gave up 6 bases; unmatched junction bases: 12. For the CDR3, the DNA is TGTGCCTGGGGCCCCCGACAGGGGGCGATGGATGGCTACACCTTC. Translated, it gives CAWGPRQGAMDGYTF.

The chain links TRBV18 to TRBJ2-2, with 7 nucleotides matching TRBD2. CDR1 is KGHSH and CDR2 is LQKENI in the germline V gene. V trimming: 6 bases; J trimming: 3 bases; junction bases outside the gene matches: 10. The CDR3 covers 16 residues. The CDR3 coding sequence is TGTGCCAGCTCGCGGAGACTAGCAACGGACACCGGGGAGCTGTTTTTT. This translates into CASSRRLATDTGELFF.

The V call is TRBV19, the J call TRBJ1-6; a weak D match, TRBD1 (5 bases). CDR3 length: 14 residues. V lost 2 bases and J lost 4, with 6 bases in between. Germline V gene sequence: CDR1 LNHDA, CDR2 SQIVND (reference sequence). For the CDR3, the DNA is TGTGCCAGTAGTATACAGGGATATAATTCACCCCTCCACTTT. It codes for CASSIQGYNSPLHF.

The chain carries TRBV11-2 and TRBJ1-1; D is unresolved. The germline V gene has CDR1 SGHAT and CDR2 FQNNGV. V lost 3 bases and J 1 base, leaving 6 bases between the germline ends. The CDR3 has 13 residues. CDR3 nucleotides: TGTGCCAGCAGCTTCAGGCCGAACACTGAAGCTTTCTTT. Translated: CASSFRPNTEAFF.

V and J are TRBV7-2 and TRBJ1-1, with a possible D match to TRBD1 (6 bases). V lost 5 bases and J lost 9, with 16 bases in between. The CDR3 has 13 amino acids. Germline V CDR1 and CDR2: SGHTA, FQGNSA. As DNA, the CDR3 is TGTGCCAGCAGCGACGGGACATCTTTTAAAGCTTTCTTT. It yields the protein CASSDGTSFKAFF.